This T cell receptor beta chain was recorded in a study of blood T cell repertoires in COVID-19 (TCRdb year 2020). Regarding the complete study: Samples from collaborators originated in the United States, Italy and Spain and spanned both the acute and convalescent phases of COVID-19. A de-identified subject ID, COVID-19 status, age in years and sex were almost always included in the sample metadata. The repertoires were released in a freely available public database meant as a resource for research on the immune response to SARS-CoV-2. The dataset comprised deeply sampled blood TCRbeta repertoires from subjects exposed to, actively infected with, or recovered from COVID-19. The material from the prospective study consisted of cDNA or gDNA derived from T cells, B-cell-depleted T cells, or PBMCs. The samples were drawn from the first 160 participants of the ongoing ImmuneRACE study and from 1,254 subjects provided by 6 global collaborators. Where HLA class I and class II types were available, the types were taken from metadata supplied by the sample provider, not from assay-based typing.

Here is what the overall study found, with its caveats: The amount of clinical and demographic metadata varied by source and participant and was provided uncurated.

Enrolling through a virtual design, the prospective study's participants ranged in age from roughly 18 to 90 years and lived across approximately 25 United States geographic areas. In the prospective study, participants were assigned to cohorts based on the clinical history participants reported in a screening survey and a study questionnaire. Exposed participants had been in contact, within 2 weeks of entering the study, with a person who had a PCR-confirmed or clinician-diagnosed case of COVID-19. Each participant in the prospective study had whole blood, serum and a nasopharyngeal or oropharyngeal swab collected by mobile phlebotomists. Over an approximately 2-month period, participants in the prospective study had the option of providing additional blood draws and questionnaires. Blood samples from the prospective study were shipped frozen or at room temperature prior to DNA extraction. To note about this clone: Its antigen is still unknown. Base qualities are not provided; no much larger clone lies one nucleotide away.

Including cysteine and phenylalanine, the CDR3 has 16 amino acids. Only CDR3 DNA is held: 48 bases, read in frame from base 1. Looking up the germline V gene yields CDR1 SGDLS and CDR2 YYNGEE. V is pruned by 0 bases and J by 5 bases, leaving 3 bases of the junction without a gene match. The immunoSEQ Assay, a bias-controlled multiplex PCR, was used to amplify TCRbeta CDR3 regions from genomic DNA. The authors processed their data as follows. The number of nucleated cells in each sample was estimated by amplification of reference gene primers within the assay. To quantify the absolute abundance of each unique TCRbeta CDR3 rearrangement, sequence reads were collapsed and filtered. For each sample, productive Simpson clonality was calculated as the square root of Simpson's diversity index across productive rearrangements. TCRdb took over this immuneACCESS table, retaining in-frame rearrangements with V and J assigned. Such tables are incomplete; in checked studies, under half of the missing clones stem from an unresolved V gene, and the remainder is unexplained. Clone size and the V and J calls come from that table; the DNA yielded D and trimming. For this sample there are roughly 270,000 clones; 80% to 85% appear just once. Of the sample, about 5% falls within the top ten clones.

The chain couples TRBV9 to TRBJ2-7, with 15 junctional bases fitting TRBD2. Sample: PBMCs or T cells enriched from blood (not recorded which). The TCR sequence derives from a man aged 35 to 55 who had been exposed to COVID-19. This receptor carries the CDR3 CASSVAGTSGRNEQYF. At the DNA level, the sequence is TGTGCCAGCAGCGTAGCCGGGACTAGCGGGAGGAACGAGCAGTACTTC.